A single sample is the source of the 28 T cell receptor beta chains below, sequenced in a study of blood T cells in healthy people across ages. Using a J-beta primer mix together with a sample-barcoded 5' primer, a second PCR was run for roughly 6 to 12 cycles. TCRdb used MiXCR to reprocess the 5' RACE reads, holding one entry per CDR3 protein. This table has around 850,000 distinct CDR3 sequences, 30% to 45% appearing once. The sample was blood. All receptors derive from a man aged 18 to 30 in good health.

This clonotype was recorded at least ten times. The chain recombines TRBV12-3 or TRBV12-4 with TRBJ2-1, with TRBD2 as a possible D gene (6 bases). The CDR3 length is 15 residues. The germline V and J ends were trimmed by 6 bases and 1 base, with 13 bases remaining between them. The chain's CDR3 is CASSPGRGSYNEQFF. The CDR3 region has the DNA TGTGCCAGCAGCCCTGGACGGGGGTCCTACAATGAGCAGTTCTTC.

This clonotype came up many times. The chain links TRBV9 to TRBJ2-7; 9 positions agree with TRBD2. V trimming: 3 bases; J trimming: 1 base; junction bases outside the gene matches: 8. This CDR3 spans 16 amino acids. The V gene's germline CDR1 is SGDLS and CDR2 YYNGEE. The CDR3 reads CASSASSGGESYEQYF. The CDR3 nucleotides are TGTGCCAGCAGCGCAAGTAGCGGGGGAGAGTCCTACGAGCAGTACTTC.

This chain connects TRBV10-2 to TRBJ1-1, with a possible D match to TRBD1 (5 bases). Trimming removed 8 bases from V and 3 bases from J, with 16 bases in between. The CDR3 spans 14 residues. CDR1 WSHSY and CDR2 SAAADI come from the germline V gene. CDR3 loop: CASGPGRWDTEAFF. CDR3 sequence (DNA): TGCGCCAGCGGCCCAGGGCGGTGGGACACTGAAGCTTTCTTT.

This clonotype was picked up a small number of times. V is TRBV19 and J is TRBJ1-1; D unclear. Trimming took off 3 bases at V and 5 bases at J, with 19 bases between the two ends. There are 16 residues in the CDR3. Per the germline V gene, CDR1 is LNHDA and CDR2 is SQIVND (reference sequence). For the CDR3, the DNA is TGTGCCAGTAGTATTAATCTCGAGGGAGGGAATACTGAAGCTTTCTTT. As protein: CASSINLEGGNTEAFF.

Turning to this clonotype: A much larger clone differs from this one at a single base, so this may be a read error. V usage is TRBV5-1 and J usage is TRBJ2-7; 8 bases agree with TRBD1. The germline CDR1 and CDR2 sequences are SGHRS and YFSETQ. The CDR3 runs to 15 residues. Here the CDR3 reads CASSLETGVVDEQYF. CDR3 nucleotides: TGCGCCAGCAGTTTGGAGACAGGGGTAGTGGATGAGCAGTACTTC.

The chain's CDR3 is CASSFGASSGRALNEQFF. CDR3 nucleotide sequence: TGTGCCAGCAGTTTTGGGGCATCTAGCGGGAGGGCCTTAAATGAGCAGTTCTTC. The gene calls are TRBV12-3 or TRBV12-4 and TRBJ2-1, with 12 bases that match TRBD2. Trimming removed 3 bases from V and 7 bases from J; junction bases left unmatched: 13. The CDR3 loop spans 18 amino acids.

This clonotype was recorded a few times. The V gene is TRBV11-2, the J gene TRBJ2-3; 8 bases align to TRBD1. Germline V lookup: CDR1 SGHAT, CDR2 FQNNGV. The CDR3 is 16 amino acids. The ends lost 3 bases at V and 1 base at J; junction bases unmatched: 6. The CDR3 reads CASSFTGTGGTDTQYF. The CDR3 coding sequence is TGTGCCAGCAGCTTTACCGGGACAGGAGGCACAGATACGCAGTATTTT.

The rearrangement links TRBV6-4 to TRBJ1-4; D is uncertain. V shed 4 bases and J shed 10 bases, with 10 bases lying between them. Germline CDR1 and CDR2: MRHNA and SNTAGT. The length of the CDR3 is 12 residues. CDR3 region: CASSAPHRKLFF. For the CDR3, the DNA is TGTGCCAGCAGTGCACCTCATCGAAAACTGTTTTTT.

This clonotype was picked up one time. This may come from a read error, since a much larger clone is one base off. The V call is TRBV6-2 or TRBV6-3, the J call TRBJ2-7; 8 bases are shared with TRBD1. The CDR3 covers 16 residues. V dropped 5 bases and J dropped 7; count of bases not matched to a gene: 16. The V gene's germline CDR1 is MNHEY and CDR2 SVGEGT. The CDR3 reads CASSPSEGQGWNEQYF. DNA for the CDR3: TGTGCCAGCAGTCCATCGGAAGGACAGGGCTGGAATGAGCAGTACTTC.

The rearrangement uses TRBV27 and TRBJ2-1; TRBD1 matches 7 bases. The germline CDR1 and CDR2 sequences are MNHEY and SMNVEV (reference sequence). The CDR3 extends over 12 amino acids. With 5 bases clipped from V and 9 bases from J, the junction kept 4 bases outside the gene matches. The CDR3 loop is CASSKPGGEQFF. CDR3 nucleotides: TGTGCCAGCAGTAAGCCAGGGGGTGAGCAGTTCTTC.

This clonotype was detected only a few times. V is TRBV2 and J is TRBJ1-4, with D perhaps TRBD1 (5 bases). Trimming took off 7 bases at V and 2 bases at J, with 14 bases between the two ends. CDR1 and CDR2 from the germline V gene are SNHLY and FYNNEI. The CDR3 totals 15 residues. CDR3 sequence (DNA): TGTGCCAGCATGAAGGATGGGGCGACTAATGAAAAACTGTTTTTT. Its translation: CASMKDGATNEKLFF.

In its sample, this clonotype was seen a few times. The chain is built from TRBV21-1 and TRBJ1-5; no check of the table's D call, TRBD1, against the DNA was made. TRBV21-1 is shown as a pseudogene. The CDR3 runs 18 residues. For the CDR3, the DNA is TGTGCCAGCCTCCAAAGATTCAGGGGGCTGAAGAGCAATCAGCCCCAGCATTTT. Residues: CASLQRFRGLKSNQPQHF.

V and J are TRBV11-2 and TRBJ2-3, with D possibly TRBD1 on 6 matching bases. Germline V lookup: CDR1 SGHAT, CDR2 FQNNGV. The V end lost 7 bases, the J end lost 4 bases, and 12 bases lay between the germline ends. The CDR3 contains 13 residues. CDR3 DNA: TGTGCCAGCACCGAAGGGGGTGCAGATACGCAGTATTTT. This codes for CASTEGGADTQYF.

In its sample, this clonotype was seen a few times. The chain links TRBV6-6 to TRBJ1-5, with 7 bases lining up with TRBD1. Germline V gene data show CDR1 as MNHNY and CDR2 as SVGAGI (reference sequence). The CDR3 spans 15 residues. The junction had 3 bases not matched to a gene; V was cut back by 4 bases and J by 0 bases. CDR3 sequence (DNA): TGTGCCAGCAGTTTACAGGGGCATAGCAATCAGCCCCAGCATTTT. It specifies CASSLQGHSNQPQHF.

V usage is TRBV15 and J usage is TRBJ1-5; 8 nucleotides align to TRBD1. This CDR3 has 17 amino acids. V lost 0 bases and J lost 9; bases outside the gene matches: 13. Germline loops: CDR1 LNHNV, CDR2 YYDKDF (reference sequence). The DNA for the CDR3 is TGTGCCACCAGCAGAGATTTGGGGTCAGGACAGGGACGGCCCCAGCATTTT. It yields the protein CATSRDLGSGQGRPQHF.

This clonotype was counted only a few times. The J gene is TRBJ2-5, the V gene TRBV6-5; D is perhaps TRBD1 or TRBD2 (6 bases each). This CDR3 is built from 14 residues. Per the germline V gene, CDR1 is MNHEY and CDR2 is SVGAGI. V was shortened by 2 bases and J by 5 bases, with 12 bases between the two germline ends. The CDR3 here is CASSYRGRWETQYF. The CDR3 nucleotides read TGTGCCAGCAGTTACAGGGGGAGGTGGGAGACCCAGTACTTC.

The DNA of the CDR3 is TGTGCTAGCAGGGGGGATCAAGAGACCCAGTACTTC. Amino acids: CASRGDQETQYF. V gene TRBV12-5 combines with J gene TRBJ2-5; possibly TRBD1 for D (7 bases). CDR1 and CDR2 from the germline V gene are LGHNT and FRNRAP. The CDR3 is 12 amino acids. V was cut by 9 bases and J by 2 bases, with 10 bases left in between.

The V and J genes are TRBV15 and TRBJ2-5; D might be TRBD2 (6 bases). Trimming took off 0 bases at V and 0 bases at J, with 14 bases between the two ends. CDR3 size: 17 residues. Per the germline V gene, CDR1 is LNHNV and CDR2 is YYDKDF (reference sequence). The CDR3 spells CATSRDFGGSDQETQYF. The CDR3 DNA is TGTGCCACCAGCAGAGATTTTGGGGGGTCGGACCAAGAGACCCAGTACTTC.

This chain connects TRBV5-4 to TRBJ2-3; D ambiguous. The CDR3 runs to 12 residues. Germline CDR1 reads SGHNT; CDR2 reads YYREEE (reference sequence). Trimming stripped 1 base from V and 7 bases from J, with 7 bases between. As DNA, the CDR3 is TGTGCCAGCAGCTTGTCCGAGAATACGCAGTATTTT. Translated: CASSLSENTQYF.

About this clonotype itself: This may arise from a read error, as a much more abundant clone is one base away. The DNA for the CDR3 is TGTGCCACCAGTGATTTGAGAGGGATTCCCCGCAAGTGGACCCGGTACTTC. This sequence encodes CATSDLRGIPRKWTRYF. The chain carries TRBV24-1 and TRBJ2-5, with TRBD2 as a possible D gene (5 bases). The CDR3 runs 17 residues. The germline gives CDR1 KGHDR, CDR2 SFDVKD.

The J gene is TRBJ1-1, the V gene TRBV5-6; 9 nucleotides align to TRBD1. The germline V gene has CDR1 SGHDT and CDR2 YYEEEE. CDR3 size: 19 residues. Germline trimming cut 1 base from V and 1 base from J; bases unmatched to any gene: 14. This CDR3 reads CASSLSLGRDRDWNTEAFF. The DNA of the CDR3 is TGTGCCAGCAGCTTGTCGCTTGGCCGGGACAGGGATTGGAACACTGAAGCTTTCTTT.

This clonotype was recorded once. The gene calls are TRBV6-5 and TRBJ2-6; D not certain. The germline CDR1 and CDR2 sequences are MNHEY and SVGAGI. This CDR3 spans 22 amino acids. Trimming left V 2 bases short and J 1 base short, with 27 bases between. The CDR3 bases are TGTGCCAGCAGTTACCCGCAAGTCCCGATTCATCTCGACGGGTCTGGGGCCAACGTCCTGACTTTC. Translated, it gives CASSYPQVPIHLDGSGANVLTF.

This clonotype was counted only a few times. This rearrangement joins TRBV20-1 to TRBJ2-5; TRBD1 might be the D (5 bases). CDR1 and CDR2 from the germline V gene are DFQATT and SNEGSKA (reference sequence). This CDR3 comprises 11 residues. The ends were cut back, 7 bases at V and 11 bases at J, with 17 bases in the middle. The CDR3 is CSGKGFNEQYF. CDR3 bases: TGCAGTGGAAAGGGGTTCAATGAGCAGTACTTC.

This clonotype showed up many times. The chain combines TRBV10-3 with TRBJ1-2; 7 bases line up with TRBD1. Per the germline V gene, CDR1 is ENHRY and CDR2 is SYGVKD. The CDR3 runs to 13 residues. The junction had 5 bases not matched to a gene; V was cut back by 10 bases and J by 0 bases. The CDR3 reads CATTDRPNYGYTF. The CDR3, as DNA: TGTGCCACAACGGACAGGCCTAACTATGGCTACACCTTC.

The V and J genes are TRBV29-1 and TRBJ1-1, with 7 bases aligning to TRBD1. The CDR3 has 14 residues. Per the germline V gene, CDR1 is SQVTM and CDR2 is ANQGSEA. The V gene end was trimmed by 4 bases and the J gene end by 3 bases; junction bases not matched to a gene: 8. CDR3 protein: CSVARQGIYTEAFF. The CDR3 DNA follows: TGCAGCGTTGCGCGACAGGGAATTTACACTGAAGCTTTCTTT.

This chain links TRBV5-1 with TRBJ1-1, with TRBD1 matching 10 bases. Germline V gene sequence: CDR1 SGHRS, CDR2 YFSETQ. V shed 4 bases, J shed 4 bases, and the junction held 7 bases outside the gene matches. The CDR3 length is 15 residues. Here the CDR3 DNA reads TGCGCCAGCAGCAAGGACAGGGGGGACCCCACTGAAGCTTTCTTT. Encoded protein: CASSKDRGDPTEAFF.

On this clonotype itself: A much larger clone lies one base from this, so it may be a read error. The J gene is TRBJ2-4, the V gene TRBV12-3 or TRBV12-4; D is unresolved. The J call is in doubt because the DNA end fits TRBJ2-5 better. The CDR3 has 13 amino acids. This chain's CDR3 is CVSSLGRRETQYF. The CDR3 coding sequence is TGTGTCAGCAGTTTAGGGCGTCGCGAGACCCAGTACTTC.

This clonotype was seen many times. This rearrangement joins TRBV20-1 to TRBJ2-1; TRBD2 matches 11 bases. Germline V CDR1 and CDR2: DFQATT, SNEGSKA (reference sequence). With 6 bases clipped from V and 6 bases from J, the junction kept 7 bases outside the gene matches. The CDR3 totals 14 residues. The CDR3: CSAPTSGGGNEQFF. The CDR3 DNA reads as TGCAGTGCCCCAACTAGCGGGGGCGGCAATGAGCAGTTCTTC.